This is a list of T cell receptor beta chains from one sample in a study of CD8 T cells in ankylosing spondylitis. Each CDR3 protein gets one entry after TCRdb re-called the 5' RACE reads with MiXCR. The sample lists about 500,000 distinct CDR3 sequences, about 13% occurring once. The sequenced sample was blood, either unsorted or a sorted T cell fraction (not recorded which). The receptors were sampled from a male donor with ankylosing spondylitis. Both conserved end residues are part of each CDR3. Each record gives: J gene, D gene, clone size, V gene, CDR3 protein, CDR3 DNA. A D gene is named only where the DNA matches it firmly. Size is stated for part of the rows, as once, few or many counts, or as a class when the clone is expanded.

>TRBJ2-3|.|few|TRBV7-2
CASSLASSDTQYF
TGTGCCAGCAGCTTAGCTAGCTCAGATACGCAGTATTTT
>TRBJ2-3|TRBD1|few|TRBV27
CASSEYRDRGADTQYF
TGTGCCAGCAGTGAATACCGGGACAGGGGTGCAGATACGCAGTATTTT
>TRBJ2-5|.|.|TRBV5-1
CASSVGLTGGETQYF
TGCGCCAGCAGCGTAGGACTCACTGGCGGAGAGACCCAGTACTTC
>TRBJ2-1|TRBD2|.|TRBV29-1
CSVEGRLADYNEQFF
TGCAGCGTTGAAGGGCGACTAGCGGATTACAATGAGCAGTTCTTC
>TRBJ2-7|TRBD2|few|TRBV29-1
CSVDIAGVGEQYF
TGCAGCGTTGACATAGCGGGAGTTGGGGAGCAGTACTTC
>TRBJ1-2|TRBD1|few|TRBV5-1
CASSLVQGGSYGYTF
TGCGCCAGCAGCTTGGTACAGGGGGGTTCCTATGGCTACACCTTC
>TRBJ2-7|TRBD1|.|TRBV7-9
CASSRGQLEEQYF
TGTGCCAGCAGCAGGGGACAGTTGGAAGAGCAGTACTTC
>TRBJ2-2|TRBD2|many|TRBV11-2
CASRKPGGAGELFF
TGTGCCAGCCGCAAACCGGGAGGGGCGGGGGAGCTGTTTTTT
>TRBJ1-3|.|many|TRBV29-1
CSVVGFSGNTIYF
TGCAGCGTTGTGGGCTTCTCTGGAAACACCATATATTTT
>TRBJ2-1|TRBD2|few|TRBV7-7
CASSFGLAGHNEQFF
TGTGCCAGCAGCTTCGGACTAGCGGGTCACAATGAGCAGTTCTTC
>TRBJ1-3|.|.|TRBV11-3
CASSLDSGNSGNTIYF
TGTGCCAGCAGCTTAGACAGCGGAAACTCTGGAAACACCATATATTTT
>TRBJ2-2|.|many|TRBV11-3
CASSLDSGELFF
TGTGCCAGCAGCTTAGATTCCGGGGAGCTGTTTTTT
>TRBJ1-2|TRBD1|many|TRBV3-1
CASSQDDPGQDNYGYTF
TGTGCCAGCAGCCAAGATGACCCGGGACAGGATAACTATGGCTACACCTTC
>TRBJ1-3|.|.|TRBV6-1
CASSEGLPGGNTIYF
TGTGCCAGCAGTGAAGGTCTACCGGGTGGAAACACCATATATTTT
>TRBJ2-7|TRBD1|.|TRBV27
CASSISTGAYEQYF
TGTGCCAGCTCCATTTCGACAGGGGCCTACGAGCAGTACTTC
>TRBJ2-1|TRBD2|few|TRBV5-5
CASSPGGASYNEQFF
TGTGCCAGCAGCCCGGGGGGGGCTTCCTACAATGAGCAGTTCTTC
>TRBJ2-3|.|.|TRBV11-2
CASSRTALNTDTQYF
TGTGCCAGCAGCCGTACAGCGCTTAACACAGATACGCAGTATTTT
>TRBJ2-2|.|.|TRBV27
CASSLRGGGTGELFF
TGTGCCAGCAGTCTCCGCGGAGGGGGGACCGGGGAGCTGTTTTTT
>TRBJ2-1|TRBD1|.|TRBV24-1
CATSDFRPGQGSYNEQFF
TGTGCCACCAGTGATTTTCGCCCGGGACAGGGTTCCTACAATGAGCAGTTCTTC
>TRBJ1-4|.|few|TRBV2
CASSPAGVNEKLFF
TGTGCCAGCAGTCCGGCCGGGGTTAATGAAAAACTGTTTTTT
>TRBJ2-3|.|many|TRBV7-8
CASSLELADTDTQYF
TGTGCCAGCAGCTTAGAGTTAGCGGACACAGATACGCAGTATTTT
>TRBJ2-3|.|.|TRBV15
CATSRGPRGDTQYF
TGTGCCACCAGCAGAGGGCCAAGGGGAGATACGCAGTATTTT
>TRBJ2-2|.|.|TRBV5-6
CASSFYSGELFF
TGTGCCAGCAGCTTTTATTCCGGGGAGCTGTTTTTT
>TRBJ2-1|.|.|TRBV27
CASRFGGSSYNEQFF
TGTGCCAGCAGATTTGGTGGGAGCTCCTACAATGAGCAGTTCTTC
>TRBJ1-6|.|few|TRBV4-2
CASSQDQRAHNSPLHF
TGTGCCAGCAGCCAAGATCAAAGGGCTCACAATTCACCCCTCCACTTT
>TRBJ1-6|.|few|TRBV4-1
CASSQVVPLNSPLHF
TGCGCCAGCAGCCAAGTCGTGCCTCTAAATTCACCCCTCCACTTT
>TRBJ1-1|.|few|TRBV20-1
CSGSGRITEAFF
TGCAGTGGGTCGGGACGGATCACTGAAGCTTTCTTT
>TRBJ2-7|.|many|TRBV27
CASSYKFSYEQYF
TGTGCCAGCAGTTACAAATTCTCCTACGAGCAGTACTTC
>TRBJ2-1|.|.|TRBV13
CASSLDLDSSSYNEQFF
TGTGCCAGCAGCTTGGATTTAGACAGTAGCTCCTACAATGAGCAGTTCTTC
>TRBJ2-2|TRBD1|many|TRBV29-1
CSAMSRDRATNTGELFF
TGCAGCGCCATGTCTAGGGACAGGGCTACGAACACCGGGGAGCTGTTTTTT
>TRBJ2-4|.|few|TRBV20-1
CSARGDLKNIQYF
TGCAGTGCTAGAGGGGACCTAAAAAACATTCAGTACTTC
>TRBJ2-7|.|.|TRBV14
CASSQGGQKGIYEQYF
TGTGCCAGCAGCCAAGGGGGACAAAAAGGGATCTACGAGCAGTACTTC